The 11 T cell receptor beta chains reported below all come from one sample, sequenced in a study of identical twins. TCRdb passed the 5' RACE reads through MiXCR, listing each CDR3 protein once. The sample contains 500,000 to 650,000 distinct CDR3 sequences, about 7% of which appear only once. The sample also formed part of further work on yellow fever vaccine responses in identical twins.

The sequenced sample was PBMCs. Receptor source: a woman younger than 35 in good health.

V gene TRBV18 combines with J gene TRBJ2-2; D unclear. The CDR3 spans 12 residues. Trimming took off 6 bases at V and 4 bases at J, with 6 bases between the two ends. Germline V gives CDR1 KGHSH, CDR2 LQKENI. The CDR3 bases are TGTGCCAGCTCCACCAGCACCGGGGAGCTGTTTTTT. Residues: CASSTSTGELFF.

This clonotype was counted at least ten times. The chain employs TRBV12-3 or TRBV12-4 and TRBJ2-2; D is uncertain. Trimming stripped 3 bases from V and 4 bases from J, with 9 bases between. This CDR3 is built from 14 residues. The CDR3 here is CASSFRQITGELFF. The CDR3 DNA is TGTGCCAGCAGTTTTCGTCAGATCACCGGGGAGCTGTTTTTT.

Many counts were recorded for this clonotype. The chain joins TRBV6-1 to TRBJ1-5; D is ambiguous. The germline CDR1 and CDR2 sequences are MNHNS and SASEGT. V lost 2 bases and J lost 4, with 12 bases in between. The CDR3 consists of 15 residues. This CDR3 is CASSEIFGGNQPQHF. In DNA, the CDR3 is TGTGCCAGCAGTGAAATATTTGGCGGGAATCAGCCCCAGCATTTT.

This clonotype was observed at least ten times. V usage is TRBV11-1 and J usage is TRBJ1-1; tentatively, D is TRBD1 (5 bases). Germline V CDR1 and CDR2: SGHAT, FQDESV (reference sequence). This CDR3 has 18 amino acids. Trimming left V 0 bases short and J 1 base short, with 18 bases between. This chain's CDR3 is CASSLAGGKSLRNTEAFF. CDR3 coding DNA: TGTGCCAGCAGCTTAGCGGGGGGGAAATCTTTGAGGAACACTGAAGCTTTCTTT. The entire variable domain, with the rest obtained from reference TRBV11-1 and TRBJ1-1, is as follows: EAEVAQSPRYKITEKSQAVAFWCDPISGHATLYWYRQILGQGPELLVQFQDESVVDDSQLPKDRFSAERLKGVDSTLKIQPAELGDSAMYLCASSLAGGKSLRNTEAFFGQGTRLTVV.

The V gene is TRBV24-1, the J gene TRBJ2-7, with 7 bases that match TRBD1. CDR3 length: 15 amino acids. Germline values: CDR1 KGHDR, CDR2 SFDVKD. Losses at the gene ends were 3 bases for V and 6 bases for J; bases not matched to a gene: 10. The CDR3 loop reads CATSDPRTGSPEQYF. The CDR3 DNA reads TGTGCCACCAGTGATCCCCGGACAGGTTCCCCCGAGCAGTACTTC.

This clonotype was observed a handful of times. The chain carries TRBV27 and TRBJ2-7, with 8 nucleotides matching TRBD2. The V and J ends lost 6 bases and 5 bases, in that order; junction bases with no gene match: 12. Germline lookup yields CDR1 MNHEY and CDR2 SMNVEV (reference sequence). The CDR3 covers 15 residues. In nucleotides, the CDR3 is TGTGCCAGCAGCCCCGGGGTAGCGGGAATCGACGAGCAGTACTTC. This codes for CASSPGVAGIDEQYF.

This clonotype was observed at least ten times. The chain uses TRBV12-3 or TRBV12-4 and TRBJ2-5; D perhaps matches TRBD1 (5 bases). There are 12 residues in the CDR3. Trimming cost V 6 bases and J 2 bases, with 7 bases left between them. CDR3 residues: CASRPGQETQYF. The CDR3 DNA follows: TGTGCCAGCAGGCCAGGGCAAGAGACCCAGTACTTC.

This clonotype was recorded many times. The rearrangement joins TRBV29-1 to TRBJ2-3; no firm D call. There are 13 residues in the CDR3. Germline lookup yields CDR1 SQVTM and CDR2 ANQGSEA. Between the trimmed V and J ends, which lost 4 bases and 4 bases, there was a span of 12 bases. CDR3 loop: CSVVQVRPDTQYF. DNA of the CDR3: TGCAGCGTTGTCCAGGTCCGTCCAGATACGCAGTATTTT.

This chain uses TRBV20-1 with TRBJ2-1; a possible D gene is TRBD2 (6 bases). The V gene lost 6 bases and the J gene lost 8 bases, with 14 bases spanning the gap. This CDR3 contains 12 residues. Germline CDR1 and CDR2: DFQATT and SNEGSKA (reference sequence). CDR3 amino acids: CSAGGTSHEQFF. In DNA form, the CDR3 reads TGCAGTGCCGGAGGGACTTCTCATGAGCAGTTCTTC.

This chain uses TRBV18 with TRBJ2-7; D is unresolved. The germline CDR1 and CDR2 sequences are KGHSH and LQKENI. The CDR3 totals 17 residues. V was cut by 1 base and J by 1 base, with 17 bases left in between. CDR3 sequence reads: CASSPRMSLGRSYEQYV. In nucleotides, the CDR3 is TGTGCCAGCTCACCACGCATGAGTCTCGGGCGATCCTACGAGCAGTACGTC.

This clonotype was counted only a few times. The chain combines TRBV29-1 with TRBJ2-4; D gene ambiguous. The CDR3 covers 14 residues. Trimming took off 2 bases at V and 6 bases at J, with 14 bases between the two ends. The germline CDR1 and CDR2 sequences are SQVTM and ANQGSEA. The CDR3 nucleotides are TGCAGCGTTGAATTTAGGAGAACCGGAAACATTCAGTACTTC. Translation gives CSVEFRRTGNIQYF.